This entry is about one T cell receptor (beta chain). TCRdb keeps only in-frame clones here, not all; method: immunoSEQ multiplex PCR. This sample has 96,000 or so clones, with about 92% found just once. This entry belongs to a study of control samples from healthy donors and cancer patients. The CDR3 length is 17 residues. Sequencing was performed on blood. The TCR originated in a man younger than 35 in good health. The V and J genes are TRBV21-1 and TRBJ2-1; TRBD2 is taken as the D call from the table, unchecked against the DNA. TRBV21-1 is a known pseudogene. The CDR3 DNA reads as TGTGCCAGCAGCACCCCGGGGGGGGCCCTTTCCTACAATGAGCAGTTCTTC. Translating gives CASSTPGGALSYNEQFF.